What follows are 2 T cell receptor beta chains derived from one specimen sequenced in a study of shared clonotypes between healthy human individuals. Naivety among CD8 cells was defined by CD45RO negativity and positive CCR7 selection, thereby excluding terminally differentiated effector memory CD45RA+ cells. Some clones are missing from TCRdb's copy, which holds only in-frame ones; the method was immunoSEQ multiplex PCR. The data contain about 2.1 million clones, 85% to 95% of them singletons. Sequencing was carried out using naive CD8+ T cells from PBMCs. All receptors come from a man between 18 and 29 years old in good health. Some clones in this sample may be carry-over from other donors' samples.

This rearrangement joins TRBV27 to TRBJ2-1, with TRBD2 identical over 11 bases. Per the germline V gene, CDR1 is MNHEY and CDR2 is SMNVEV (reference sequence). J lost 8 bases, V lost 2 bases, and 5 bases had no gene match. The CDR3 has 15 residues. CDR3 nucleotides: TGTGCCAGCAGTTTAATGACTAGCGGGACAGATGAGCAGTTCTTC. Protein product: CASSLMTSGTDEQFF.

The chain employs TRBV5-1 and TRBJ2-7, with D hard to call. This CDR3 is 15 amino acids long. V shed 1 base and J shed 2 bases, with 13 bases lying between them. Looked up from germline, CDR1 is SGHRS and CDR2 is YFSETQ. The CDR3, as DNA: TGCGCCAGCAGCTTGCCAGGCCCGATCACCTACGAGCAGTACTTC. Encoded protein: CASSLPGPITYEQYF.